This TCR beta chain is from a study of blood T cell repertoires in COVID-19. Whole-study context: Samples of COVID-19 (acute and convalescent) were obtained from the United States, Italy and Spain. Sample material is recorded as cDNA or gDNA derived from T cells, B-cell-depleted T cells, or PBMCs.

Some clones are missing from TCRdb's copy, which holds only in-frame ones; the method was immunoSEQ multiplex PCR. The sample has some 50,000 clones; roughly nine tenths are singletons. The receptor's source is a man aged 35-49 years with acute or convalescent COVID-19. Sequencing used peripheral blood.

CDR3 sequence reads: CASSPGQGGETQYF. CDR3 in DNA: TGTGCCAGCTCACCTGGACAGGGTGGGGAGACCCAGTACTTC. The rearrangement links TRBV18 to TRBJ2-5; 8 bases line up with TRBD1. V lost 3 bases and J lost 5; bases outside the gene matches: 5. The CDR3 loop spans 14 amino acids. Germline loops: CDR1 KGHSH, CDR2 LQKENI.